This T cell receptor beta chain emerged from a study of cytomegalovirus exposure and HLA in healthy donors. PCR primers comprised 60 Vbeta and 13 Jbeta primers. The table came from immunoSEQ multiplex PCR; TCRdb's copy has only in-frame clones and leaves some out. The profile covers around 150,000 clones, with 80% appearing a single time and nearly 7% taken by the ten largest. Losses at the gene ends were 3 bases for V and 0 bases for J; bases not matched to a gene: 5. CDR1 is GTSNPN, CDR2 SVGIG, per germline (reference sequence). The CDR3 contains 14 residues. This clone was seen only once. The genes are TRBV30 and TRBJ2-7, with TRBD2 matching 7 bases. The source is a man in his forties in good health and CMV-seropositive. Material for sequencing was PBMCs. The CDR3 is CAWSRPSGSYEQYF. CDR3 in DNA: TGTGCCTGGAGCCGGCCTAGCGGCTCCTACGAGCAGTACTTC.